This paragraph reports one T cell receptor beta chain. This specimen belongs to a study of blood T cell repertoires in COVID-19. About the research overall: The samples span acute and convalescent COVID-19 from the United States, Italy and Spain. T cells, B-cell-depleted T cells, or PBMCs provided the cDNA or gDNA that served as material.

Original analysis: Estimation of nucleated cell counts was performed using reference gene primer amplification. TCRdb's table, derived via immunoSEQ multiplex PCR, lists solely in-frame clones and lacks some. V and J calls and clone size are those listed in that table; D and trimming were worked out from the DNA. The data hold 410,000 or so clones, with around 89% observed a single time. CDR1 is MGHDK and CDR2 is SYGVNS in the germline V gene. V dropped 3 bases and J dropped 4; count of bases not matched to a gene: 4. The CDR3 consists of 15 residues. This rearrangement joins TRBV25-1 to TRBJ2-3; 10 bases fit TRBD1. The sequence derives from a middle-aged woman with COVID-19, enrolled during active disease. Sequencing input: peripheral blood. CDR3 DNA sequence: TGTGCCAGCAGTGAGGGACAGGGGCGCGCAGATACGCAGTATTTT. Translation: CASSEGQGRADTQYF.